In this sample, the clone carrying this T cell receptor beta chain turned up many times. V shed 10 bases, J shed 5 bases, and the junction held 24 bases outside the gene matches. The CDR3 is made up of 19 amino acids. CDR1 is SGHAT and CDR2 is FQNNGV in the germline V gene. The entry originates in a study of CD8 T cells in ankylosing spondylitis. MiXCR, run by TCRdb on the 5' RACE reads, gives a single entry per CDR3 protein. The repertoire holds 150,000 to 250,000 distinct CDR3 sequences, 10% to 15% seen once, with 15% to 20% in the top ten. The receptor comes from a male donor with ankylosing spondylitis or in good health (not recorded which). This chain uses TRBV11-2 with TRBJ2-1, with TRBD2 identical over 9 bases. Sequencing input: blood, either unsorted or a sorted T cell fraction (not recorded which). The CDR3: CATDPGLAGVSGYDNEQFF. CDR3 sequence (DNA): TGTGCCACCGACCCTGGGTTAGCGGGAGTATCGGGGTACGACAATGAGCAGTTCTTC.